Described below is a single TCR beta chain sequence and its context. The data are from a study of glioma-infiltrating T cells after dendritic cell vaccination. About the research overall: Patients received autologous tumor lysate-pulsed dendritic cell vaccination between the early 2000s and the early 2010s. Three intradermal dendritic cell vaccine injections were given every two weeks.

The CDR3 contains 15 residues. Per germline, CDR1 LNHDA and CDR2 SQIVND (reference sequence). Trimming pared 3 bases from V and 3 bases from J, leaving 12 bases between. As for time point: after dendritic cell vaccination, including at tumor progression/relapse. Generated by immunoSEQ multiplex PCR, the TCRdb table keeps only in-frame clones and is missing some. The table has approximately 46,000 clones, 70% to 90% seen once. The sample was blood, taken after dendritic cell vaccination. The chain recombines TRBV19 with TRBJ1-5; D may be TRBD1 (6 bases). This sequence was found in a human donor with glioblastoma. CDR3 sequence (DNA): TGTGCCAGTAGTATTTGGACAGTCATCAATCAGCCCCAGCATTTT. Translated, it gives CASSIWTVINQPQHF.